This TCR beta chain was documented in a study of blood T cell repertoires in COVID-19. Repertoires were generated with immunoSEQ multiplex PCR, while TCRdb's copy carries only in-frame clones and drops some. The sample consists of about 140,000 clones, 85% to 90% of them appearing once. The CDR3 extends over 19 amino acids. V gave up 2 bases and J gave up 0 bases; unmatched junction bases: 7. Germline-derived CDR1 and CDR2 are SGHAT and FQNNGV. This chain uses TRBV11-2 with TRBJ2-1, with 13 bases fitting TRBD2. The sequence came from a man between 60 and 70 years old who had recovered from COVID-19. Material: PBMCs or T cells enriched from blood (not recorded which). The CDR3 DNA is TGTGCCAGCAGCTTAAGGACTAGCGGGGGCCTGAGCTCCTACAATGAGCAGTTCTTC. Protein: CASSLRTSGGLSSYNEQFF.